The T cell receptor (beta chain) described here comes from a study of T cell changes during pregnancy in multiple sclerosis. Assay: immunoSEQ multiplex PCR; the TCRdb copy retains only in-frame clones and omits some. The profile shows about 100,000 clones, 92% of them singletons. This CDR3 is built from 14 residues. V shed 6 bases and J 4 bases; nucleotides not matched to a gene: 8. The germline gives CDR1 GTSNPN, CDR2 SVGIG (reference sequence). This specimen was peripheral blood, taken after pregnancy. This TCR derives from a female donor with multiple sclerosis, enrolled in a pregnancy study. The gene calls are TRBV30 and TRBJ2-5, with 10 bases identical to TRBD2. DNA for the CDR3: TGTGCCTGTAACCCTAGCGGGAGCTCAGAGACCCAGTACTTC. It yields the protein CACNPSGSSETQYF. The full variable domain, completed using reference TRBV30 and TRBJ2-5, is SQTIHQWPATLVQPVGSPLSLECTVEGTSNPNLYWYRQAAGRGLQLLFYSVGIGQISSEVPQNLSASRPQDRQFILSSKKLLLSDSGFYLCACNPSGSSETQYFGPGTRLLVL.